This T cell receptor beta chain was sequenced in a study of spatial heterogeneity in lung cancer. Trimming at V came to 6 bases and at J to 3 bases, leaving 1 base not matched to a gene. The CDR3 has 14 residues. Time point noted: sample taken at primary tumor resection. Unsorted whole RNA samples from tumor, nontumor lung or frozen PBMC were sequenced. A total of approximately 77 untreated early-stage non-small cell lung cancer patients served as donors. Single TCR cDNA molecules each had their own unique molecular identifier. Each CDR3 protein gets one entry after TCRdb re-called the 5' RACE reads with MiXCR. Of about 12,000 distinct CDR3 sequences listed, roughly 6.4% were seen once; the top ten hold around 10%. This clonotype was recorded many times. As an off-target read in a library built for alpha chains, this beta chain has a frequency of little significance.

This sequence originates from a male donor with early-stage non-small cell lung cancer. The rearrangement links TRBV12-3 or TRBV12-4 to TRBJ2-3; 12 bases are a match to TRBD2. The sample was normal lung tissue next to the tumor, taken at surgery. CDR3 loop: CASSGLAGTDTQYF. CDR3 coding DNA: TGTGCCAGCAGCGGACTAGCGGGGACAGATACGCAGTATTTT.